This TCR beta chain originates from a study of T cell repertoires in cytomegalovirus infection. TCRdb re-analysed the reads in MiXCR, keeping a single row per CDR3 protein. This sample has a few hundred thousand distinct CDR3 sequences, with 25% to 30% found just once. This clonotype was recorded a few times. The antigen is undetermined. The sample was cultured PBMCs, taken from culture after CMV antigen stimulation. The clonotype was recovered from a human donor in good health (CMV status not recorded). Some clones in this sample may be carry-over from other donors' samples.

The chain's CDR3 is CASSIYRDNNQPQHF. The CDR3 DNA reads TGTGCCAGTAGTATTTACCGGGACAACAATCAGCCCCAGCATTTT. The V call is TRBV19, the J call TRBJ1-5; D may be TRBD1 (6 bases). Deletions cut 3 bases from V and 3 bases from J, with 12 bases between. The germline CDR1 and CDR2 sequences are LNHDA and SQIVND (reference sequence). The CDR3 loop spans 15 amino acids.